The 26 T cell receptor beta chains in this list originate from one sample, sequenced in a study of shared clonotypes between healthy human individuals. Naive CD8 cells lacked CD45RO, underwent positive selection for CCR7 and left out terminally differentiated effector memory CD45RA+ cells. Clones were read by immunoSEQ multiplex PCR, and TCRdb kept only the in-frame ones, dropping some. The table has about 580,000 clones, roughly 98% seen once. The sequenced sample consisted of naive CD8+ T cells sorted from blood. The receptor source for this set is a man aged 25 to 45 in good health.

The chain has TRBV21-1 and TRBJ1-4. TRBV21-1 corresponds to a pseudogene. The CDR3 consists of 18 residues. The CDR3 spells CASSKASQPAPTNEKLFF. DNA of the CDR3: TGTGCCAGCAGCAAAGCAAGCCAACCCGCCCCAACTAATGAAAAACTGTTTTTT.

The gene calls are TRBV21-1 and TRBJ2-3. TRBV21-1 is tagged as a pseudogene. This CDR3 spans 16 amino acids. CDR3 amino acids: CASSKAEGECTDTQYF. The CDR3 DNA sequence: TGTGCCAGCAGCAAAGCTGAAGGGGAGTGCACAGATACGCAGTATTTT.

The gene calls are TRBV7-9 and TRBJ2-1, with TRBD2 matching 7 bases. Germline lookup yields CDR1 SEHNR and CDR2 FQNEAQ (reference sequence). The V gene end was trimmed by 5 bases and the J gene end by 4 bases; junction bases not matched to a gene: 14. The CDR3 runs to 17 residues. The CDR3 sequence is CASSRMLLAESYNEQFF. The CDR3 region has the DNA TGTGCCAGCAGCCGGATGCTTCTAGCGGAATCGTACAATGAGCAGTTCTTC.

This clone was observed once. The chain joins TRBV11-3 to TRBJ2-1; 7 bases agree with TRBD1. Losses at the gene ends were 2 bases for V and 10 bases for J; bases not matched to a gene: 14. This CDR3 is 16 amino acids long. Germline CDR1 and CDR2: SGHNT and YENEEA. The CDR3 spells CASSLRGLDRVPEQFF. CDR3 nucleotide sequence: TGTGCCAGCAGCTTAAGAGGTCTTGACAGGGTCCCCGAGCAGTTCTTC.

The V call is TRBV27, the J call TRBJ1-5; TRBD1 matches at 9 bases. V shed 4 bases, J shed 7 bases, and the junction held 8 bases outside the gene matches. Germline V gene data show CDR1 as MNHEY and CDR2 as SMNVEV (reference sequence). The CDR3 is made up of 15 amino acids. CDR3 nucleotide sequence: TGTGCCAGCAGTTATACCGGGACAGGGCAGCAGCCCCAGCATTTT. It yields the protein CASSYTGTGQQPQHF.

This clone showed up just once. The chain employs TRBV5-3 and TRBJ2-1; perhaps TRBD2 as D (8 bases). TRBV5-3 is placed among ORFs of uncertain function. Trimming removed 5 bases from V and 4 bases from J, with 19 bases in between. This CDR3 has 16 residues. CDR3 sequence (DNA): TGTGCCAGAAGTGCCCGGGAGGGGGCAATTTACAATGAGCAGTTCTTC. As protein: CARSAREGAIYNEQFF.

This chain connects TRBV7-6 to TRBJ1-2; D is perhaps TRBD1 (6 bases). The CDR3 length is 14 residues. Per the germline V gene, CDR1 is SGHVS and CDR2 is FNYEAQ. Trimming pared 2 bases from V and 8 bases from J, leaving 15 bases between. The CDR3 sequence: CASSLMPGDLGYTF. Here the CDR3 DNA reads TGTGCCAGCAGCTTAATGCCAGGGGATTTGGGCTACACCTTC.

The chain has TRBV2 and TRBJ2-7, with 8 bases fitting TRBD2. Germline V gene lookup returns CDR1 SNHLY and CDR2 FYNNEI. This CDR3 spans 14 amino acids. Trimming at V came to 7 bases and at J to 4 bases, leaving 9 bases not matched to a gene. This CDR3 is CASKREGLSYEQYF. The CDR3 nucleotides read TGTGCCAGCAAACGGGAGGGCCTAAGTTACGAGCAGTACTTC.

The V and J genes are TRBV9 and TRBJ2-3, with no clear D. This CDR3 contains 14 residues. Germline V gene lookup returns CDR1 SGDLS and CDR2 YYNGEE. With 2 bases removed from V and 5 bases from J, the gap between germline ends came to 12 bases. The CDR3 spells CASSVALLGDTQYF. In DNA, the CDR3 is TGTGCCAGCAGCGTTGCCTTACTGGGAGATACGCAGTATTTT.

This chain joins TRBV29-1 and TRBJ2-7, with unresolved D. V was cut by 0 bases and J by 3 bases, with 6 bases left in between. The CDR3 has 12 residues. From germline, CDR1 is SQVTM and CDR2 ANQGSEA. CDR3 sequence: CSVEDGVYEQYF. The DNA for the CDR3 is TGCAGCGTTGAAGATGGGGTCTACGAGCAGTACTTC.

CDR3 region: CASRGFGYEQYF. CDR3 coding DNA: TGTGCCAGCAGGGGGTTTGGGTACGAGCAGTACTTC. The rearrangement uses TRBV27 and TRBJ2-7, with D hard to call. Germline CDR1 MNHEY, CDR2 SMNVEV (reference sequence). The CDR3 has 12 amino acids. Trimming pared 6 bases from V and 4 bases from J, leaving 10 bases between.

The chain is built from TRBV7-9 and TRBJ2-5; no clear D. CDR1 SEHNR and CDR2 FQNEAQ come from the germline V gene (reference sequence). Trimming took off 1 base at V and 7 bases at J, with 13 bases between the two ends. The CDR3 covers 14 residues. The CDR3: CASSLDPSPWTQYF. The CDR3 region has the DNA TGTGCCAGCAGCTTAGATCCCTCCCCCTGGACCCAGTACTTC.

The chain has TRBV19 and TRBJ2-7; weak D call: TRBD1 (6 bases). CDR3 length: 14 residues. Germline V CDR1 and CDR2: LNHDA, SQIVND (reference sequence). The V and J ends lost 5 bases and 3 bases respectively, with 14 bases between them. The CDR3 DNA follows: TGTGCCAGTAGTTTGGGTGCAGGGGACTACGAGCAGTACTTC. Its protein product is CASSLGAGDYEQYF.

The chain carries TRBV14 and TRBJ2-3; D gene unclear. Deletions cut 1 base from V and 2 bases from J, with 10 bases between. The CDR3 has 15 residues. Germline V gene sequence: CDR1 SGHDN, CDR2 FVKESK. The CDR3 region has the DNA TGTGCCAGCAGCCAAGGCTATCTCCCCACAGATACGCAGTATTTT. It codes for CASSQGYLPTDTQYF. Together with reference TRBV14 and TRBJ2-3, the CDR3 gives the full variable domain: EAGVTQFPSHSVIEKGQTVTLRCDPISGHDNLYWYRRVMGKEIKFLLHFVKESKQDESGMPNNRFLAERTGGTYSTLKVQPAELEDSGVYFCASSQGYLPTDTQYFGPGTRLTVL.

In DNA, the CDR3 is TGCAGCGTTGAAGGCCAGACCGGCTACACCTTC. Translated, it gives CSVEGQTGYTF. The chain has TRBV29-1 and TRBJ1-2; no reliable D call. CDR3 size: 11 residues. V lost 1 base and J 8 bases, leaving 8 bases between the germline ends. Germline values: CDR1 SQVTM, CDR2 ANQGSEA.

V is TRBV5-4 and J is TRBJ2-7; D perhaps matches TRBD1 (7 bases). This CDR3 has 14 amino acids. Trimming pared 4 bases from V and 5 bases from J, leaving 16 bases between. Germline V gives CDR1 SGHNT, CDR2 YYREEE (reference sequence). CDR3 nucleotide sequence: TGTGCCAGCAGCATAGCAGGGGGGATCCACGAGCAGTACTTC. This translates into CASSIAGGIHEQYF.

The chain links TRBV28 to TRBJ2-7; no firm D call. Trimming stripped 5 bases from V and 2 bases from J, with 13 bases between. The CDR3 covers 14 residues. Germline V gives CDR1 MDHEN, CDR2 SYDVKM. CDR3 amino acids: CASSTVRWPYEQYF. CDR3 coding DNA: TGTGCCAGCAGTACTGTCAGGTGGCCCTACGAGCAGTACTTC.

This clone has just one count. The chain employs TRBV11-2 and TRBJ2-1; 8 bases agree with TRBD2. The CDR3 totals 16 residues. Germline lookup yields CDR1 SGHAT and CDR2 FQNNGV. V lost 4 bases and J lost 5; bases outside the gene matches: 10. The CDR3 DNA reads as TGTGCCAGCAGCTCAGGCTTATTAGCGGGGAACAATGAGCAGTTCTTC. This encodes CASSSGLLAGNNEQFF.

The CDR3 DNA sequence: TGTGCCAGCAGCCCTCAGCTGGGGAGAAACGAGCAGTACTTC. This codes for CASSPQLGRNEQYF. The rearrangement links TRBV7-6 to TRBJ2-7; D is possibly TRBD2 (5 bases). From germline, CDR1 is SGHVS and CDR2 FNYEAQ. Trimming took off 5 bases at V and 5 bases at J, with 16 bases between the two ends. CDR3 size: 14 residues.

The gene calls are TRBV2 and TRBJ1-5, with 8 positions matching TRBD1. From germline, CDR1 is SNHLY and CDR2 FYNNEI. The V gene end was trimmed by 3 bases and the J gene end by 4 bases; junction bases not matched to a gene: 11. The CDR3 has 17 residues. CDR3 nucleotides: TGTGCCAGCAGTGAGAGGGGGACAGGCCTTTCGAATCAGCCCCAGCATTTT. Its translation is CASSERGTGLSNQPQHF.

This chain uses TRBV11-2 with TRBJ1-4, with 7 bases fitting TRBD1. The CDR3 totals 16 residues. Germline V CDR1 and CDR2: SGHAT, FQNNGV. With 4 bases clipped from V and 3 bases from J, the junction kept 8 bases outside the gene matches. CDR3 sequence: CASSSRRGTANEKLFF. Written as DNA, the CDR3 is TGTGCCAGCAGCTCCCGTCGCGGGACAGCTAATGAAAAACTGTTTTTT.

This clone was seen just once. The V gene is TRBV15, the J gene TRBJ1-4, with a weak D call TRBD1 (5 bases). CDR1 LNHNV and CDR2 YYDKDF come from the germline V gene (reference sequence). Trimming took off 0 bases at V and 14 bases at J, with 13 bases between the two ends. CDR3 length: 13 amino acids. CDR3 nucleotides: TGTGCCACCAGCAGAGATCGGGGACTTCGGCTGTTTTTT. This sequence encodes CATSRDRGLRLFF.

V usage is TRBV29-1 and J usage is TRBJ1-5; tentatively, D is TRBD1 (5 bases). The CDR3 totals 14 residues. From germline, CDR1 is SQVTM and CDR2 ANQGSEA. V was cut by 4 bases and J by 6 bases, with 16 bases left in between. Here the CDR3 reads CSVGGLEDGQPQHF. DNA for the CDR3: TGCAGCGTTGGGGGACTCGAGGACGGTCAGCCCCAGCATTTT.

In nucleotides, the CDR3 is TGCAGCGCCGAGGGGCTAGAGCAGTTCTTC. Residues: CSAEGLEQFF. This sequence joins TRBV29-1 and TRBJ2-1; D is possibly TRBD1 or TRBD2 (5 bases each). The V end lost 7 bases, the J end lost 10 bases, and 11 bases lay between the germline ends. There are 10 residues in the CDR3. Germline V CDR1 and CDR2: SQVTM, ANQGSEA.

This sequence joins TRBV11-2 and TRBJ2-5; D uncertain. The germline gives CDR1 SGHAT, CDR2 FQNNGV. The CDR3 spans 14 residues. V dropped 5 bases and J dropped 5 bases, with 15 bases sitting between them. The CDR3 loop is CASSPVLLVETQYF. CDR3 nucleotide sequence: TGTGCCAGCAGCCCGGTTTTGCTCGTGGAGACCCAGTACTTC.

The gene calls are TRBV5-8 and TRBJ2-1; D ambiguous. The CDR3 contains 13 residues. V dropped 0 bases and J dropped 7 bases, with 8 bases sitting between them. Looked up from germline, CDR1 is SGHTS and CDR2 is YDEGEE. CDR3 sequence: CASSLGHGNEQFF. DNA of the CDR3: TGTGCCAGCAGCTTGGGGCATGGAAATGAGCAGTTCTTC.